In this sample, the clone carrying this T cell receptor beta chain turned up many times. The sample comes from a study of Graves' ophthalmopathy and Graves' hyperthyroidism. V was shortened by 1 base and J by 1 base, with 11 bases between the two germline ends. The CDR3 length is 15 residues. CDR1 is SGHVS and CDR2 is FQNEAQ in the germline V gene. Amplification targeted the TCR beta CDR3 regions, with RNA transcripts as the source material. RT-PCR in the first round used HTBI primers; a second-round multiplex PCR followed. One entry per CDR3 protein results from TCRdb running MiXCR on the multiplex PCR reads. The sample has about 590,000 distinct CDR3 sequences, about 35% seen once.

The sequenced sample consisted of peripheral blood or thyroid tissue (not recorded which). This chain links TRBV7-8 with TRBJ2-7; possible D gene TRBD1, 5 bases. The TCR was taken from an adult man with Graves' hyperthyroidism. This CDR3 is CASSLERQQSYEQYF. DNA for the CDR3: TGTGCCAGCAGCTTAGAAAGACAGCAATCCTACGAGCAGTACTTC.